These T cell receptor beta chains were read from a single sample in a study of metastatic and nonmetastatic thyroid tumors. TCRdb reanalyzed the PCR reads via MiXCR. Of approximately 16,000 clones in the sample, roughly 30% were seen once. Sequenced sample: tumor tissue. Every receptor here comes from a female donor with papillary thyroid cancer or a benign thyroid nodule (not recorded which). Some clones in this sample may be carry-over from other donors' samples. CDR3s include the opening cysteine and the closing phenylalanine or tryptophan. A D gene is named only where the DNA matches it firmly. Rows give clone size only sometimes, using once, few, many, or a class for an expanded clone.

V gene: TRBV6-1
D gene: TRBD1
J gene: TRBJ1-2
clone size: medium-sized
CDR3 DNA: TGTGCCAGCAGTGACCCAGGGGGCTATGGCTACACCTTC
CDR3 protein: CASSDPGGYGYTF

V gene: TRBV7-9
D gene: -
J gene: TRBJ2-1
clone size: -
CDR3 DNA: TGTGCCAGCAGCTTACAGGGAACCTACAATGAGCAGTTCTTC
CDR3 protein: CASSLQGTYNEQFF

V gene: TRBV5-1
D gene: -
J gene: TRBJ2-7
clone size: medium-sized
CDR3 DNA: TGCGCCAGCAGCTTACGGGGTTACGAGCAGTACTTC
CDR3 protein: CASSLRGYEQYF

V gene: TRBV6-5
D gene: -
J gene: TRBJ1-6
clone size: few
CDR3 DNA: TGTGCCAGCAGTTCTGGTCCGTATAATTCACCCCTCCACTTT
CDR3 protein: CASSSGPYNSPLHF

V gene: TRBV7-2
D gene: TRBD1
J gene: TRBJ2-1
clone size: medium-sized
CDR3 DNA: TGTGCCAGCACACCCTCGACAGGGGGCTCCTACAATGAGCAGTTCTTC
CDR3 protein: CASTPSTGGSYNEQFF

V gene: TRBV20-1
D gene: -
J gene: TRBJ2-7
clone size: many
CDR3 DNA: TGCAGTGCCGGCCCGGAGTACTACGAGCAGTACTTC
CDR3 protein: CSAGPEYYEQYF

V gene: TRBV12-3/TRBV12-4
D gene: TRBD1
J gene: TRBJ1-2
clone size: few
CDR3 DNA: TGTGCCAGCAGTTCGGGGACAGGGAACTATGGCTACACCTTC
CDR3 protein: CASSSGTGNYGYTF

V gene: TRBV9
D gene: -
J gene: TRBJ2-7
clone size: -
CDR3 DNA: TGTGCCAGCAGCGTAGGAGCGGGTATATCCTACGAGCAGTACTTC
CDR3 protein: CASSVGAGISYEQYF

V gene: TRBV30
D gene: -
J gene: TRBJ2-7
clone size: -
CDR3 DNA: TGTGCCTTTAGGAGGGGTTACGAGCAGTACTTC
CDR3 protein: CAFRRGYEQYF

V gene: TRBV6-1
D gene: TRBD2
J gene: TRBJ2-5
clone size: -
CDR3 DNA: TGTGCCAGCAGGGGACTAGCGGTAGAGACCCAGTACTTC
CDR3 protein: CASRGLAVETQYF

V gene: TRBV7-8
D gene: TRBD1
J gene: TRBJ2-7
clone size: -
CDR3 DNA: TGTGCCAGCAGCCTCCTCCGGGACAGGGCCTACGAGCAGTACTTC
CDR3 protein: CASSLLRDRAYEQYF

V gene: TRBV7-6
D gene: -
J gene: TRBJ1-1
clone size: -
CDR3 DNA: TGTGCCAGCAGGTCCGGGATTCCTTTTATGAACACTGAAGCTTTCTTT
CDR3 protein: CASRSGIPFMNTEAFF

V gene: TRBV28
D gene: -
J gene: TRBJ2-7
clone size: -
CDR3 DNA: TGTGCCAGCAGTCGACTAGGGGAGCAGTACTTC
CDR3 protein: CASSRLGEQYF

V gene: TRBV7-6
D gene: -
J gene: TRBJ2-1
clone size: -
CDR3 DNA: TGTGCCAGCTATGGGGGGGCCGGGAATGAGCAGTTCTTC
CDR3 protein: CASYGGAGNEQFF

V gene: TRBV7-2
D gene: -
J gene: TRBJ2-7
clone size: -
CDR3 DNA: TGTGCCAGCAGCTTTGAAATCACCTACGAGCAGTACTTC
CDR3 protein: CASSFEITYEQYF

V gene: TRBV5-1
D gene: TRBD2
J gene: TRBJ2-2
clone size: -
CDR3 DNA: TGCGCCAGCAGCTTGGAGAGCGGGGTGAACACCGGGGAGCTGTTTTTT
CDR3 protein: CASSLESGVNTGELFF

V gene: TRBV27
D gene: -
J gene: TRBJ2-1
clone size: few
CDR3 DNA: TGTGCCAGCAGTCTCTACGTTCTGGCAGCCAGACCTTCGAATGAGCAGTTCTTC
CDR3 protein: CASSLYVLAARPSNEQFF

V gene: TRBV28
D gene: -
J gene: TRBJ1-2
clone size: few
CDR3 DNA: TGTGCCAGCAGCCCCCACTACTATGGCTACACCTTC
CDR3 protein: CASSPHYYGYTF

V gene: TRBV6-4
D gene: -
J gene: TRBJ2-1
clone size: -
CDR3 DNA: TGTGCCAGCAGTGATCTTGCAGGGGGGTACAATGAGCAGTTCTTC
CDR3 protein: CASSDLAGGYNEQFF

V gene: TRBV7-7
D gene: -
J gene: TRBJ2-7
clone size: -
CDR3 DNA: TGTGCCAGCAGCTTAACCGGACAGTTCTACGAGCAGTACTTC
CDR3 protein: CASSLTGQFYEQYF

V gene: TRBV4-2
D gene: -
J gene: TRBJ2-1
clone size: many
CDR3 DNA: TGTGCCAGCAGCCGAGTTCGTAGCGACTACAATGAGCAGTTCTTC
CDR3 protein: CASSRVRSDYNEQFF

V gene: TRBV28
D gene: TRBD1
J gene: TRBJ2-5
clone size: -
CDR3 DNA: TGTGCCAGCAGTTCGTTGAAGGGACAGCAAGAGACCCAGTACTTC
CDR3 protein: CASSSLKGQQETQYF

V gene: TRBV5-6
D gene: -
J gene: TRBJ1-6
clone size: many
CDR3 DNA: TGTGCCAGCAGCACGACAGGTACAAATTCACCCCTCCACTTT
CDR3 protein: CASSTTGTNSPLHF

V gene: TRBV7-2
D gene: TRBD1
J gene: TRBJ2-5
clone size: many
CDR3 DNA: TGTGCCAGCAGCCCGAGGACAGGTTCCCAAGAGACCCAGTACTTC
CDR3 protein: CASSPRTGSQETQYF

V gene: TRBV10-3
D gene: -
J gene: TRBJ2-7
clone size: -
CDR3 DNA: TGTGCCATCAGTGAAGGTTTGGAGGCCATCCACGAGCAGTACTTC
CDR3 protein: CAISEGLEAIHEQYF

V gene: TRBV27
D gene: -
J gene: TRBJ2-1
clone size: few
CDR3 DNA: TGTGCCAGCGCGGATTTCAGCGGGCCGAGCTCCTACAATGAGCAGTTCTTC
CDR3 protein: CASADFSGPSSYNEQFF

V gene: TRBV7-9
D gene: -
J gene: TRBJ1-2
clone size: medium-sized
CDR3 DNA: TGTGCCAGCGGGAGCGGGAACACTTATGGCTACACCTTC
CDR3 protein: CASGSGNTYGYTF

V gene: TRBV5-4
D gene: -
J gene: TRBJ2-1
clone size: many
CDR3 DNA: TGTGCCAGCAGCTTCTCCAATGAGCAGTTCTTC
CDR3 protein: CASSFSNEQFF

V gene: TRBV19
D gene: TRBD1
J gene: TRBJ2-7
clone size: -
CDR3 DNA: TGTGCCAGTAGTACTGGGACAGACGAGCAGTACTTC
CDR3 protein: CASSTGTDEQYF

V gene: TRBV5-6
D gene: -
J gene: TRBJ1-5
clone size: many
CDR3 DNA: TGTGCCAGCAGCTTGGGGGTTGTGGGGGGCGGCAATCAGCCCCAGCATTTT
CDR3 protein: CASSLGVVGGGNQPQHF

V gene: TRBV11-3
D gene: TRBD1
J gene: TRBJ1-1
clone size: many
CDR3 DNA: TGTGCCAGCAGCTTACTATCAAGCGGGACAGGGGTGAGACCTGAAGCTTTCTTT
CDR3 protein: CASSLLSSGTGVRPEAFF

V gene: TRBV18
D gene: TRBD2
J gene: TRBJ2-1
clone size: once
CDR3 DNA: TGTGCCAGCTCACCGCCAACCTCTAGCGGGAGCTCCTACAATGAGCAGTTCTTC
CDR3 protein: CASSPPTSSGSSYNEQFF

V gene: TRBV28
D gene: -
J gene: TRBJ2-5
clone size: -
CDR3 DNA: TGTGCCAGCAGCCTGTTCAGGCGTCTTTTCGAGACCCAGTACTTC
CDR3 protein: CASSLFRRLFETQYF

V gene: TRBV20-1
D gene: -
J gene: TRBJ2-7
clone size: -
CDR3 DNA: TGCAGTGTCAAAGGGACGCAAGACTACGAGCAGTACTTC
CDR3 protein: CSVKGTQDYEQYF

V gene: TRBV20-1
D gene: TRBD1
J gene: TRBJ2-7
clone size: -
CDR3 DNA: TGCAGTGCTAGATATGGGAGACAGGGACCCTACGAGCAGTACTTC
CDR3 protein: CSARYGRQGPYEQYF

V gene: TRBV7-3
D gene: -
J gene: TRBJ2-1
clone size: -
CDR3 DNA: TGTGCCAGCAGTTCAGAAATAGGGAGGTCCAATGAGCAGTTCTTC
CDR3 protein: CASSSEIGRSNEQFF

V gene: TRBV20-1
D gene: -
J gene: TRBJ1-2
clone size: medium-sized
CDR3 DNA: TGCAGTGCTAGTGAGGGCGGCAGATGGGGCTACACCTTC
CDR3 protein: CSASEGGRWGYTF